These 20 T cell receptor beta chains originate from one sample sequenced in a study of blood T cell repertoires in COVID-19. The data were produced by immunoSEQ multiplex PCR, yet TCRdb's version contains in-frame clones alone and is incomplete. The table lists 360,000 or so clones, over 85% of them singletons. Sequencing was carried out using PBMCs or T cells enriched from blood (not recorded which). These receptors came from a woman in her 30s who had recovered from COVID-19.

J is TRBJ2-1 and V is TRBV19, with 9 bases aligning to TRBD1. There are 14 residues in the CDR3. CDR1 and CDR2 (germline): LNHDA, SQIVND (reference sequence). V lost 5 bases and J lost 7; bases outside the gene matches: 6. CDR3: CASSSGQGRNEQFF. CDR3 DNA: TGTGCCAGTAGTTCAGGACAGGGGAGGAATGAGCAGTTCTTC.

CDR3 region: CASSPRGSSGNTIYF. As DNA, the CDR3 is TGTGCCAGCAGTCCCAGGGGGAGCTCTGGAAACACCATATATTTT. This sequence joins TRBV6-5 and TRBJ1-3; TRBD1 matches at 7 bases. J lost 0 bases, V lost 5 bases, and 4 bases had no gene match. This CDR3 spans 15 amino acids. Germline CDR1 reads MNHEY; CDR2 reads SVGAGI.

J is TRBJ1-1 and V is TRBV7-9; D remains ambiguous. Germline values: CDR1 SEHNR, CDR2 FQNEAQ (reference sequence). The ends were cut back, 1 base at V and 3 bases at J, with 9 bases in the middle. This CDR3 comprises 14 residues. In DNA form, the CDR3 reads TGTGCCAGCAGCTTAGGAAGCGGGTACACTGAAGCTTTCTTT. Translated, it gives CASSLGSGYTEAFF.

The sample holds one count of this clone. J is TRBJ2-3 and V is TRBV4-1; 7 bases align to TRBD2. Trimming took 0 bases from V and 2 from J; bases not matched to a gene: 8. The CDR3 spans 17 residues. CDR1 is MGHRA, CDR2 YSYEKL, per germline. The CDR3 DNA is TGCGCCAGCAGCCAAGATAGGGCTAGCGGCTACACAGATACGCAGTATTTT. Amino acid sequence: CASSQDRASGYTDTQYF.

The chain employs TRBV18 and TRBJ1-2, with D possibly TRBD1 on 6 matching bases. The V end lost 0 bases, the J end lost 0 bases, and 11 bases lay between the germline ends. The CDR3 runs 16 residues. Germline CDR1 is KGHSH and CDR2 is LQKENI. The CDR3 DNA reads TGTGCCAGCTCACCACCGGGCAGGGGCTCTAACTATGGCTACACCTTC. This codes for CASSPPGRGSNYGYTF.

V gene TRBV9 combines with J gene TRBJ1-2; D gene unclear. CDR3 length equals 14 residues. Trimming shortened V by 5 bases and J by 4 bases, and 15 bases separated the two germline ends. The V gene's germline CDR1 is SGDLS and CDR2 YYNGEE. CDR3 nucleotide sequence: TGTGCCAGCAGAGATACACAATGGAGCTATGGCTACACCTTC. As protein: CASRDTQWSYGYTF.

This sequence joins TRBV7-9 and TRBJ1-1; 7 nucleotides line up with TRBD1. From germline, CDR1 is SEHNR and CDR2 FQNEAQ (reference sequence). CDR3 size: 15 residues. V dropped 5 bases and J dropped 4; count of bases not matched to a gene: 10. As DNA, the CDR3 is TGTGCCAGCAGCACAAGGGGGCAGGTGGGCACTGAAGCTTTCTTT. Translation gives CASSTRGQVGTEAFF.

This clone was counted between two and nine times. This sequence joins TRBV4-2 and TRBJ2-1; 7 bases fit TRBD2. The CDR3 spans 16 residues. The junction had 11 bases not matched to a gene; V was cut back by 2 bases and J by 7 bases. The V gene's germline CDR1 is LGHNA and CDR2 YNFKEQ. In DNA form, the CDR3 reads TGTGCCAGCAGCCAACAAGGCGGGAGTGGTGTAAATGAGCAGTTCTTC. It is translated as CASSQQGGSGVNEQFF.

The V and J genes are TRBV30 and TRBJ2-2; tentatively, D is TRBD2 (5 bases). Trimming cost V 4 bases and J 8 bases, with 14 bases left between them. Germline CDR1 and CDR2: GTSNPN and SVGIG (reference sequence). CDR3 length: 13 residues. CDR3: CAWTEELVGELFF. DNA of the CDR3: TGTGCCTGGACGGAGGAGTTGGTGGGGGAGCTGTTTTTT.

This chain connects TRBV7-9 to TRBJ1-1; perhaps TRBD1 as D (6 bases). V lost 5 bases to trimming and J lost 3 bases, with 19 bases between them. Germline V gives CDR1 SEHNR, CDR2 FQNEAQ (reference sequence). The CDR3 covers 16 residues. The CDR3 bases are TGTGCCAGCAGCCCATACGGCAGGGGCCTTGACACTGAAGCTTTCTTT. It encodes CASSPYGRGLDTEAFF.

The chain uses TRBV30 and TRBJ2-7; TRBD1 is a possible D gene (5 bases). V lost 3 bases, J lost 4 bases, and 13 bases lay in between. CDR3 length: 13 amino acids. Germline CDR1 is GTSNPN and CDR2 is SVGIG (reference sequence). In DNA form, the CDR3 reads TGTGCCTGGAGGAAAGGCAGGGAATACGAGCAGTACTTC. Residues: CAWRKGREYEQYF.

This clone was seen once. The chain employs TRBV30 and TRBJ2-5, with TRBD1 matching over 7 bases. Germline values: CDR1 GTSNPN, CDR2 SVGIG (reference sequence). V gave up 2 bases and J gave up 3 bases; unmatched junction bases: 15. The CDR3 consists of 17 residues. CDR3 in amino acids: CAWSPRQRGQRKETQYF. CDR3 in DNA: TGTGCCTGGAGTCCTCGCCAAAGGGGACAGAGAAAAGAGACCCAGTACTTC.

This clone was seen only once. This chain uses TRBV5-1 with TRBJ1-6; D is unresolved. CDR3 size: 15 residues. Trimming took 1 base from V and 5 from J, leaving 10 bases between them. Looked up from germline, CDR1 is SGHRS and CDR2 is YFSETQ. The CDR3 protein is CASSLYRENNSPLHF. CDR3 nucleotides: TGCGCCAGCAGCTTGTACCGGGAGAATAATTCACCCCTCCACTTT.

The V and J genes are TRBV9 and TRBJ2-5; 8 nucleotides line up with TRBD2. This CDR3 is 15 amino acids long. J gave up 4 bases and V 3 bases, and 8 bases lay outside the gene matches. The germline V gene has CDR1 SGDLS and CDR2 YYNGEE. The CDR3 DNA follows: TGTGCCAGCAGCGATTCGGGGACTAGGCGAGAGACCCAGTACTTC. It yields the protein CASSDSGTRRETQYF.

This chain uses TRBV5-1 with TRBJ1-1; D not resolved. Germline CDR1 reads SGHRS; CDR2 reads YFSETQ. Trimming removed 0 bases from V and 5 bases from J, with 14 bases in between. CDR3 length: 15 amino acids. The CDR3 region is CASSLVGTVGTEAFF. CDR3 in DNA: TGCGCCAGCAGCTTGGTGGGCACAGTTGGGACTGAAGCTTTCTTT.

The gene calls are TRBV27 and TRBJ1-2, with TRBD1 identical over 7 bases. V was clipped by 8 bases and J by 7 bases; unmatched bases: 10. The CDR3 length is 13 residues. CDR1 is MNHEY and CDR2 is SMNVEV in the germline V gene (reference sequence). The CDR3, as DNA: TGTGCCAGCTGCGACAGGGTCGGGAGTGGCTACACCTTC. It encodes CASCDRVGSGYTF.

The CDR3 sequence: CASSPMYGTEAFF. The CDR3 DNA reads as TGTGCCAGCAGCCCTATGTACGGCACTGAAGCTTTCTTT. This chain joins TRBV12-3 or TRBV12-4 and TRBJ1-1; D gene ambiguous. The CDR3 extends over 13 amino acids. V shed 6 bases and J shed 4 bases, with 12 bases lying between them.

The chain carries TRBV19 and TRBJ2-3; TRBD2 matches 11 bases. The CDR3 runs to 15 residues. Germline loops: CDR1 LNHDA, CDR2 SQIVND (reference sequence). Unmatched junction bases numbered 10, after V lost 3 bases and J lost 11 bases. CDR3 in DNA: TGTGCCAGTAGTATCGAACTAGCGGGGGCCTTCGGGCAGTATTTT. Protein sequence: CASSIELAGAFGQYF.

In this sample, this clone turned up a few times. This chain connects TRBV28 to TRBJ1-5, with 10 nucleotides matching TRBD1. CDR1 and CDR2 from the germline V gene are MDHEN and SYDVKM. V shed 6 bases and J 5 bases; nucleotides not matched to a gene: 10. The CDR3 runs 16 residues. The CDR3 DNA reads TGTGCCAGCAGAGACGACAGGGGGCTATTTTATCAGCCCCAGCATTTT. Residues: CASRDDRGLFYQPQHF.

The rearrangement uses TRBV9 and TRBJ1-4; D possibly corresponds to TRBD1 (5 bases). Germline V gene data show CDR1 as SGDLS and CDR2 as YYNGEE. V lost 2 bases and J 7 bases, leaving 18 bases between the germline ends. The CDR3 has 16 amino acids. The CDR3 sequence is CASSVGAGTVFEKLFF. CDR3 nucleotides: TGTGCCAGCAGCGTTGGGGCTGGCACGGTTTTTGAAAAACTGTTTTTT.